This TCR beta chain was sequenced during a study of blood T cell repertoires in COVID-19. About the study: The samples span acute and convalescent COVID-19 from the United States, Italy and Spain.

Libraries were prepared by immunoSEQ multiplex PCR; TCRdb keeps only in-frame clonotypes and omits some of them. Of about 150,000 clones listed, 86% are singletons. The germline V and J ends were trimmed by 4 bases and 1 base, with 7 bases remaining between them. This CDR3 spans 13 amino acids. CDR1 and CDR2 from the germline V gene are SGHTA and FQGNSA. Each participant's cohort was designated according to participant-reported clinical history. Cohort 3 recovered donors had two negative PCRs, clearance, or symptom resolution. The chain uses TRBV7-2 and TRBJ1-1, with a tentative D call TRBD1 (6 bases). Sequenced sample: PBMCs or T cells enriched from blood (not recorded which). The clonotype was recovered from a man aged 50 to 59 who had recovered from COVID-19. CDR3 nucleotides: TGTGCCAGCAGCTCGGACAGGAACACTGAAGCTTTCTTT. Translated: CASSSDRNTEAFF.